This TCR beta chain was retrieved from a study of blood T cell repertoires in COVID-19. About the study: The cDNA or gDNA used as material had been derived from T cells, B-cell-depleted T cells, or PBMCs.

CDR1 and CDR2 from the germline V gene are SGHDT and YYEEEE. V shed 3 bases and J 7 bases; nucleotides not matched to a gene: 12. This CDR3 is 15 amino acids long. The table came from immunoSEQ multiplex PCR; TCRdb's copy has only in-frame clones and leaves some out. The sample shows just under 70,000 clones, 86% of them seen only once. Source material: peripheral blood. This sequence joins TRBV5-6 and TRBJ2-7; 8 nucleotides align to TRBD2. This TCR came from a man aged 25 to 40 with acute or convalescent COVID-19. The CDR3, as DNA: TGTGCCAGCAGCTATAGCGGGGTGTTGATGAGGGAGCAGTACTTC. This gives the protein CASSYSGVLMREQYF. Based on the CDR3 plus reference TRBV5-6 and TRBJ2-7, the full variable domain is DAGVTQSPTHLIKTRGQQVTLRCSPKSGHDTVSWYQQALGQGPQFIFQYYEEEERQRGNFPDRFSGHQFPNYSSELNVNALLLGDSALYLCASSYSGVLMREQYFGPGTRLTVT.